These T cell receptor beta chains were read from a single sample in a study of regulatory T cells in long-lasting Graves disease. TCRdb reanalysed the multiplex PCR reads using MiXCR and keeps one entry per CDR3 protein. The repertoire holds some 420,000 distinct CDR3 sequences, 22% seen once, with roughly 13% in the top ten. The material was peripheral blood mononuclear cells (PBMCs), obtained when the disease was refractory, from a patient treated with antithyroid drugs. The receptors originated from a female donor with Graves disease. Both conserved end residues are part of each CDR3. D genes are given only for firm matches. Clone size appears in some rows only: once, few, many, or a class for an expanded clone.

CDR3 length,clone size,J gene,D gene,V gene,CDR3 protein,CDR3 DNA
17,few,TRBJ2-5,TRBD1,TRBV14,CASSQLYGTGVQETQYF,TGTGCCAGCAGCCAACTCTACGGGACAGGAGTCCAAGAGACCCAGTACTTC
13,many,TRBJ1-4,.,TRBV2,CASGTAVLEKLFF,TGTGCCAGCGGGACGGCTGTCTTGGAAAAACTGTTTTTT
13,.,TRBJ2-2,TRBD1,TRBV7-9,CAQPGTVSGELFF,TGTGCCCAGCCCGGGACAGTCTCCGGGGAGCTGTTTTTT
14,.,TRBJ1-2,.,TRBV7-9,CASSLTVFRAGYTF,TGTGCCAGCAGCCTTACGGTGTTCAGGGCTGGCTACACCTTC
17,.,TRBJ2-7,.,TRBV11-2,CASSAYLLAGGSYEQYF,TGTGCCAGCAGCGCTTACCTCTTAGCCGGGGGCTCCTACGAGCAGTACTTC
14,.,TRBJ2-7,.,TRBV3-1,CASSQGGTSYEQYF,TGTGCCAGCAGCCAAGGGGGGACCTCCTACGAGCAGTACTTC
14,.,TRBJ2-1,TRBD2,TRBV7-2,CASSLVLAGVEQFF,TGTGCCAGCAGCTTAGTCCTAGCGGGAGTTGAGCAGTTCTTC
18,many,TRBJ2-2,TRBD2,TRBV6-1,CASSPQRGLALEIGELFF,TGTGCCAGCAGTCCTCAACGAGGACTAGCACTAGAGATCGGGGAGCTGTTTTTT
14,few,TRBJ1-2,.,TRBV9,CASSGLDGLYGYTF,TGTGCCAGCAGCGGTCTGGACGGCCTGTATGGCTACACCTTC
14,many,TRBJ1-5,.,TRBV20-1,CSARDITGGQPQHF,TGCAGTGCTAGAGATATCACAGGAGGTCAGCCCCAGCATTTT
13,many,TRBJ1-2,TRBD1,TRBV20-1,CSASRQGAYGYTF,TGCAGTGCTAGCAGGCAGGGGGCCTATGGCTACACCTTC
16,.,TRBJ2-6,TRBD2,TRBV19,CASSTGGGAGANVLTF,TGTGCCAGTAGCACCGGCGGGGGAGCAGGGGCCAACGTCCTGACTTTC
14,.,TRBJ2-7,.,TRBV6-1,CASSWGQGSYEQYF,TGTGCCAGCAGCTGGGGGCAGGGTTCCTACGAGCAGTACTTC
16,once,TRBJ2-2,.,TRBV5-5,CASSPPGGQSTGELFF,TGTGCCAGCAGCCCCCCAGGGGGGCAGAGCACCGGGGAGCTGTTTTTT
15,many,TRBJ1-1,.,TRBV10-3,CAISDPGHTNTEAFF,TGTGCCATCAGCGATCCGGGACACACAAACACTGAAGCTTTCTTT
14,few,TRBJ1-1,.,TRBV9,CASSPSGVNTEAFF,TGTGCCAGCAGCCCGTCGGGGGTGAACACTGAAGCTTTCTTT
16,many,TRBJ1-5,TRBD1,TRBV7-6,CASSLGGDRRNQPQHF,TGTGCCAGCAGCTTGGGGGGGGACAGGCGCAATCAGCCCCAGCATTTT
16,.,TRBJ2-2,.,TRBV5-1,CASSLAGAENTGELFF,TGCGCCAGCAGCTTGGCAGGGGCCGAGAACACCGGGGAGCTGTTTTTT
12,few,TRBJ2-2,.,TRBV30,CAWSALSGELFF,TGTGCCTGGAGTGCGTTATCCGGGGAGCTGTTTTTT
14,.,TRBJ1-4,TRBD1,TRBV6-1,CASRTTGGKEKLFF,TGTGCCAGCAGGACGACAGGGGGAAAGGAAAAACTGTTTTTT
14,many,TRBJ2-5,.,TRBV3-1,CASSPWGLQETQYF,TGTGCCAGCAGCCCCTGGGGCCTACAAGAGACCCAGTACTTC
11,.,TRBJ2-7,.,TRBV29-1,CSVETNYEQYF,TGCAGCGTTGAAACTAACTACGAGCAGTACTTC
15,.,TRBJ1-1,.,TRBV5-1,CASRAPQGPGTSAFF,TGCGCCAGCAGAGCCCCGCAGGGCCCCGGGACGTCAGCTTTCTTT
13,.,TRBJ2-7,.,TRBV20-1,CSANHQGQGEQYF,TGCAGTGCTAACCACCAGGGACAAGGCGAGCAGTACTTC
14,few,TRBJ1-5,TRBD1,TRBV19,CASSSTGGAQPQHF,TGTGCCAGTAGTTCAACAGGGGGTGCTCAGCCCCAGCATTTT
12,many,TRBJ2-5,.,TRBV5-5,CASSSGMRTQYF,TGTGCCAGCAGCTCCGGAATGCGGACCCAGTACTTC
16,few,TRBJ2-5,TRBD2,TRBV27,CASSFSSGTLGETQYF,TGTGCCAGCAGTTTTTCTAGCGGGACCCTGGGGGAGACCCAGTACTTC
17,few,TRBJ2-5,TRBD2,TRBV7-2,CASSLGTSGGYQETQYF,TGTGCCAGCAGCTTAGGGACTAGCGGGGGGTACCAAGAGACCCAGTACTTC
14,few,TRBJ1-5,.,TRBV6-1,CASRHGGGNQPQHF,TGTGCCAGCAGGCATGGGGGAGGCAATCAGCCCCAGCATTTT
13,.,TRBJ2-7,.,TRBV19,CASASGFPREQYF,TGTGCCAGCGCCTCGGGGTTCCCTCGGGAGCAGTACTTC
14,.,TRBJ1-5,.,TRBV27,CASSLRESNQPQHF,TGTGCCAGCAGTTTAAGAGAGAGCAATCAGCCCCAGCATTTT
13,many,TRBJ2-7,.,TRBV11-3,CASSLAGPYEQYF,TGTGCCAGCAGCTTAGCGGGACCCTACGAGCAGTACTTC
15,.,TRBJ2-7,TRBD1,TRBV28,CATQPDRGLSYEQYF,TGTGCCACCCAACCCGACAGGGGGCTATCCTACGAGCAGTACTTC
16,few,TRBJ1-2,TRBD1,TRBV20-1,CSARASPDRYNYGYTF,TGCAGTGCTAGAGCTTCACCGGACAGGTATAACTATGGCTACACCTTC
11,.,TRBJ1-1,.,TRBV20-1,CSAPLSAEAFF,TGCAGTGCTCCCTTATCCGCTGAAGCTTTCTTT
20,.,TRBJ1-1,.,TRBV14,CASSQQPRPGQGIPNTEAFF,TGTGCCAGCAGCCAGCAGCCCAGACCGGGACAAGGGATACCGAACACTGAAGCTTTCTTT
13,.,TRBJ1-2,.,TRBV25-1,CASSEVSHYGYTF,TGTGCCAGCAGTGAAGTGAGCCACTATGGCTACACCTTC
13,many,TRBJ1-6,TRBD1,TRBV30,CAWEGTGDSPLHF,TGTGCCTGGGAAGGGACAGGCGATTCACCCCTCCACTTT
14,few,TRBJ1-1,.,TRBV9,CASSTDFLGTEAFF,TGTGCCAGCAGCACTGATTTCCTGGGCACTGAAGCTTTCTTT
15,.,TRBJ1-4,.,TRBV9,CASSVGGGTNEKLFF,TGTGCCAGCAGCGTAGGAGGCGGAACTAATGAAAAACTGTTTTTT
8,many,TRBJ2-7,.,TRBV11-2,CASSSKYF,TGTGCCAGCAGTAGTAAGTACTTC
13,many,TRBJ2-7,TRBD2,TRBV7-2,CASSSGTTNEQYF,TGTGCCAGCAGCTCCGGGACTACGAACGAGCAGTACTTC
16,few,TRBJ2-5,.,TRBV5-1,CASSLAGDSGQETQYF,TGCGCCAGCAGCTTGGCCGGGGATTCGGGCCAAGAGACCCAGTACTTC
13,.,TRBJ2-6,.,TRBV10-3,CAILPSGANVLTF,TGTGCCATTCTCCCCTCCGGGGCCAACGTCCTGACTTTC
13,.,TRBJ1-6,TRBD1,TRBV19,CASSDREGSPLHF,TGTGCCAGTTCGGACAGGGAGGGTTCACCCCTCCACTTT
14,many,TRBJ1-5,.,TRBV20-1,CSARSQISNQPQHF,TGCAGTGCTAGATCCCAGATTAGCAATCAGCCCCAGCATTTT
19,many,TRBJ2-7,TRBD2,TRBV25-1,CASSERVRTSEVISYEQYF,TGTGCCAGCAGTGAGAGGGTACGGACTAGCGAGGTTATTTCCTACGAGCAGTACTTC
13,.,TRBJ2-5,TRBD2,TRBV7-2,CAGSYGGGETQYF,TGTGCCGGCAGCTATGGCGGGGGGGAGACCCAGTACTTC
13,few,TRBJ2-5,.,TRBV20-1,CSARPPDKETQYF,TGCAGTGCCCGGCCGCCGGATAAAGAGACCCAGTACTTC
12,many,TRBJ1-2,.,TRBV15,CATPGEGDGYTF,TGTGCCACCCCTGGAGAGGGGGATGGCTACACCTTC
17,many,TRBJ1-2,.,TRBV11-3,CASSLGRGSQNHYGYTF,TGTGCCAGCAGCTTAGGACGAGGGAGCCAGAATCACTATGGCTACACCTTC
15,.,TRBJ1-2,TRBD1,TRBV6-1,CASSSPGQEFGGYTF,TGTGCCAGCAGCTCTCCGGGACAGGAGTTTGGCGGCTACACCTTC
13,many,TRBJ1-1,TRBD1,TRBV29-1,CSVVSAGGTEAFF,TGCAGCGTTGTATCAGCAGGGGGCACTGAAGCTTTCTTT
15,few,TRBJ2-7,TRBD1,TRBV9,CASSPTRDRGLEQYF,TGTGCCAGCAGCCCAACCCGGGACAGGGGGCTAGAGCAGTACTTC
14,few,TRBJ2-7,.,TRBV19,CASSIWTASYEQYF,TGTGCCAGTAGTATTTGGACAGCATCCTACGAGCAGTACTTC
14,.,TRBJ2-7,.,TRBV30,CAWSVLRLGYEQYF,TGTGCCTGGAGTGTACTTAGGCTAGGCTACGAGCAGTACTTC
15,few,TRBJ2-3,.,TRBV24-1,CATSDLGRDTDTQYF,TGTGCCACCAGTGATTTGGGACGGGACACAGATACGCAGTATTTT
15,few,TRBJ1-5,TRBD1,TRBV7-2,CASSVGQGAIQPQHF,TGTGCCAGCAGCGTCGGACAGGGGGCCATTCAGCCCCAGCATTTT
13,many,TRBJ2-7,.,TRBV15,CATSRGLVDEQYF,TGTGCCACCAGTAGGGGATTGGTGGACGAGCAGTACTTC